This TCR beta chain was sequenced in a study of blood T cell repertoires in COVID-19. Study-level information: Collection of acute and convalescent COVID-19 samples took place in the United States, Italy and Spain.

This clone was seen just once. Living in 24 US areas, the participants were between about 18 and 100 years of age. Method: immunoSEQ multiplex PCR; TCRdb's copy keeps in-frame clones and lacks some. The data hold under 300,000 clones, with approximately 82% observed a single time. The source is a middle-aged man who had recovered from COVID-19. Input material: PBMCs or T cells enriched from blood (not recorded which).

CDR3 DNA: TGTGCCAGCAGCTTGGACCCCTCTAGCGGGGGGGCCTCAGATACGCAGTATTTT. This gives the protein CASSLDPSSGGASDTQYF. This chain connects TRBV5-4 to TRBJ2-3, with 12 bases aligning to TRBD2. Germline CDR1 and CDR2: SGHNT and YYREEE (reference sequence). V dropped 0 bases and J dropped 4; count of bases not matched to a gene: 9. The CDR3 has 18 residues.